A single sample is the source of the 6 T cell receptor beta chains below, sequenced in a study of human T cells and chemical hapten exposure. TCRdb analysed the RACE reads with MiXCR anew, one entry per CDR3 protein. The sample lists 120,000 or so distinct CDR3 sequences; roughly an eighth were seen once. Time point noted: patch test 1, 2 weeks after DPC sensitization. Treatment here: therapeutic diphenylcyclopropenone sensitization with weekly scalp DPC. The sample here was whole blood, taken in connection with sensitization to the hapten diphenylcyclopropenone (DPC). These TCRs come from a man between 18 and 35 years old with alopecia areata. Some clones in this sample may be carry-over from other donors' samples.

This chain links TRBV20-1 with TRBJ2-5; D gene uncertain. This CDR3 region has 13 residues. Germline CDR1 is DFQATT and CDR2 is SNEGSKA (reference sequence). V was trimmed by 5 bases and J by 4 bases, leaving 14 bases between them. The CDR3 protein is CSAARVPRETQYF. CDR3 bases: TGCAGTGCTGCCCGTGTCCCCAGAGAGACCCAGTACTTC.

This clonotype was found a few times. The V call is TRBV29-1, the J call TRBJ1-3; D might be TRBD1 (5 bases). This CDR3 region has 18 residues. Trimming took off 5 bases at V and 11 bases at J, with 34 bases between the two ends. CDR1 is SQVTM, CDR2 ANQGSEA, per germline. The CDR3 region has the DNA TGCAGCGTTTTCGCCGCCCCAGGGTTTATCTACTCTAGTGGTGCCATATATTTT. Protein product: CSVFAAPGFIYSSGAIYF.

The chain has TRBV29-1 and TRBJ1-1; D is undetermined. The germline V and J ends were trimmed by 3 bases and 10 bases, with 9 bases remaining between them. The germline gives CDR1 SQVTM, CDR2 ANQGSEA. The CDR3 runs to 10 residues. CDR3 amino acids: CSVDRARAFF. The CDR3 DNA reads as TGCAGCGTTGACCGCGCCCGAGCTTTCTTT. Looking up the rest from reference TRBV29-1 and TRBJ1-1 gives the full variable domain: SAVISQKPSRDICQRGTSLTIQCQVDSQVTMMFWYRQQPGQSLTLIATANQGSEATYESGFVIDKFPISRPNLTFSTLTVSNMSPEDSSIYLCSVDRARAFFGQGTRLTVV.

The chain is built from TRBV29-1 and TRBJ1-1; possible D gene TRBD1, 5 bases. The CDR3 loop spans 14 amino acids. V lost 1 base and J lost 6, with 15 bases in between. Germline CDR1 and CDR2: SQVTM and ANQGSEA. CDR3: CSVEGWQGRPEAFF. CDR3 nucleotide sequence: TGCAGCGTTGAAGGGTGGCAGGGAAGGCCTGAAGCTTTCTTT.

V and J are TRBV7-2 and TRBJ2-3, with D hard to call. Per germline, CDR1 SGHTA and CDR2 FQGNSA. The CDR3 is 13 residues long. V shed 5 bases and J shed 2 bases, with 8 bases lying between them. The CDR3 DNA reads TGTGCCAGCAGCCCTAATCCCACAGATACGCAGTATTTT. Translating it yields CASSPNPTDTQYF.

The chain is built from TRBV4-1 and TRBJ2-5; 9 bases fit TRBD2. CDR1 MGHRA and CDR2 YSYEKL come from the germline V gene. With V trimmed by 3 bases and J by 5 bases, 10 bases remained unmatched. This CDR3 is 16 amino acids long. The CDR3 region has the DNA TGCGCCAGCAGCCATATTATAGCGGGGGCCCCCGAGACCCAGTACTTC. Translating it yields CASSHIIAGAPETQYF.